The present T cell receptor (beta chain) was sequenced within a study of blood T cell repertoires in COVID-19. Study in general: Acute-phase and convalescent COVID-19 samples originated in the United States, Italy and Spain. T cells, B-cell-depleted T cells, or PBMCs provided the cDNA or gDNA that served as material.

The CDR3 covers 14 residues. V dropped 1 base and J dropped 4 bases, with 6 bases sitting between them. CDR1 and CDR2 (germline): SGHRS, YFSETQ. This clone was seen once. Authors' processing steps: Amplification with reference gene primers provided the estimates of nucleated cell counts. Sequenced by immunoSEQ multiplex PCR; TCRdb stores in-frame clones only, minus some. The V and J calls and clone size are taken from that table; D and trimming were inferred from the DNA. The table has around 620,000 clones, about 87% seen once. The specimen was peripheral blood. The gene calls are TRBV5-1 and TRBJ1-6; D gene uncertain. This clonotype was sampled from a woman under 30 with acute or convalescent COVID-19. The CDR3 nucleotides are TGCGCCAGCAGCTTGTGGCAGTATAATTCACCCCTCCACTTT. It codes for CASSLWQYNSPLHF.